This TCR beta chain was recorded in a study of cytomegalovirus exposure and HLA in healthy donors. Study-wide background: Falling in the Caucasian-associated ancestry cluster were about four fifths of approximately 410 genotyped donors.

Primers: 60 Vbeta forward and 13 Jbeta reverse. Some clones are missing from TCRdb's copy, which holds only in-frame ones; the method was immunoSEQ multiplex PCR. This table holds 200,000 to 300,000 clones, roughly 86% found once. This CDR3 is 16 amino acids long. J lost 6 bases, V lost 0 bases, and 8 bases had no gene match. Germline assignment: CDR1 LGHNA and CDR2 YNFKEQ. This clone has just one count. As for the donors, each was a healthy bone marrow donor. This receptor was taken from a woman aged 40 to 50 in good health and CMV-seropositive. The specimen was PBMCs. V and J are TRBV4-2 and TRBJ2-1; TRBD2 matches at 7 bases. In nucleotides, the CDR3 is TGTGCCAGCAGCCAAGATCGGACTAGTCGTGCCAATGAGCAGTTCTTC. Amino acid sequence: CASSQDRTSRANEQFF.